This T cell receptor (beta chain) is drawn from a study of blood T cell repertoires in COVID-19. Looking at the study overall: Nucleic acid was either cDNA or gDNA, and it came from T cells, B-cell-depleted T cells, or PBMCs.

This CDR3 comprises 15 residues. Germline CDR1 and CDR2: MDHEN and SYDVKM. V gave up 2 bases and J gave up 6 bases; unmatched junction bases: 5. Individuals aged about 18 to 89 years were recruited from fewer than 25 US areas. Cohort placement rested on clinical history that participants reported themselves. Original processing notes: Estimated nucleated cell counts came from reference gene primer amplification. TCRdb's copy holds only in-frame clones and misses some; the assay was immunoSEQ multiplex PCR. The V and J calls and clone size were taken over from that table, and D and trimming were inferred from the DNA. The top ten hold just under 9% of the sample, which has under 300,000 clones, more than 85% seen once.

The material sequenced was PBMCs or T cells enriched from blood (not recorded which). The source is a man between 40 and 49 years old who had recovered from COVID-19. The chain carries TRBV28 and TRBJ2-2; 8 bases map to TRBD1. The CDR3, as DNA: TGTGCCAGCAGTTTACAGGACAGGGCTTCCGGGGAGCTGTTTTTT. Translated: CASSLQDRASGELFF.